The 19 T cell receptor beta chains given below trace back to one sample, sequenced in a study of PD-L1 blockade in urothelial cancer. Time point indicated: peripheral blood 6 weeks after treatment start. Method: immunoSEQ multiplex PCR; TCRdb's copy keeps in-frame clones and lacks some. The data hold about 22,000 clones, with under 95% observed a single time. The sample was PBMCs, taken around atezolizumab (anti-PD-L1) treatment. These receptors came from a woman in her sixties with urothelial cancer.

The chain recombines TRBV5-1 with TRBJ1-2, with 8 bases lining up with TRBD1. From germline, CDR1 is SGHRS and CDR2 YFSETQ. With V trimmed by 2 bases and J by 8 bases, 11 bases remained unmatched. The CDR3 is 15 amino acids. This CDR3 reads CASSFGRTGSSGYTF. DNA for the CDR3: TGCGCCAGCAGCTTCGGAAGGACAGGGTCCAGCGGCTACACCTTC.

The chain has TRBV5-4 and TRBJ2-7, with 8 bases that match TRBD1. This CDR3 is 13 amino acids long. V trimming: 4 bases; J trimming: 5 bases; junction bases outside the gene matches: 5. CDR1 and CDR2 from the germline V gene are SGHNT and YYREEE (reference sequence). CDR3 region: CASSRTGIDEQYF. In nucleotides, the CDR3 is TGTGCCAGCAGCCGGACAGGGATCGACGAGCAGTACTTC.

The CDR3 nucleotides read TGTGCCAGCAGCTCAGGGGATGCCTTTGAGCAGTTCTTC. Its translation: CASSSGDAFEQFF. The rearrangement uses TRBV7-9 and TRBJ2-1, with a tentative D call TRBD1 (6 bases). The germline V gene encodes CDR1 SEHNR and CDR2 FQNEAQ (reference sequence). CDR3 length: 13 amino acids. V lost 4 bases and J lost 9, with 13 bases in between. The full variable domain, its missing parts supplied by reference TRBV7-9 and TRBJ2-1, is DTGVSQNPRHKITKRGQNVTFRCDPISEHNRLYWYRQTLGQGPEFLTYFQNEAQLEKSRLLSDRFSAERPKGSFSTLEIQRTEQGDSAMYLCASSSGDAFEQFFGPGTRLTVL.

The chain uses TRBV6-5 and TRBJ1-5; D uncertain. This CDR3 is 16 amino acids long. CDR1 is MNHEY, CDR2 SVGAGI, per germline. V was clipped by 0 bases and J by 4 bases, with 13 bases between them. CDR3 loop: CASSYSRAGKNQPQHF. For the CDR3, the DNA is TGTGCCAGCAGTTACTCGAGGGCAGGAAAAAATCAGCCCCAGCATTTT.

The rearrangement joins TRBV5-6 to TRBJ1-1; D might be TRBD1 (6 bases). This CDR3 has 15 amino acids. Germline CDR1 is SGHDT and CDR2 is YYEEEE. V lost 4 bases and J 3 bases, leaving 16 bases between the germline ends. DNA for the CDR3: TGTGCCAGCAGCCAACCAACAGGGTGGGACACTGAAGCTTTCTTT. Protein: CASSQPTGWDTEAFF.

The chain is built from TRBV27 and TRBJ2-7; weak D call: TRBD1 (6 bases). This CDR3 contains 13 residues. Per germline, CDR1 MNHEY and CDR2 SMNVEV (reference sequence). The V end lost 6 bases, the J end lost 1 base, and 10 bases lay between the germline ends. The DNA for the CDR3 is TGTGCCAGCAGACTCGACAGGTCCTACGAGCAGTACTTC. Translated, it gives CASRLDRSYEQYF.

The chain combines TRBV2 with TRBJ1-2; D unresolved. V lost 6 bases and J lost 8, with 10 bases in between. CDR1 SNHLY and CDR2 FYNNEI come from the germline V gene. This CDR3 region has 11 residues. CDR3 protein: CASRGDRGYTF. DNA of the CDR3: TGTGCCAGCAGAGGAGATCGCGGCTACACCTTC.

This rearrangement joins TRBV25-1 to TRBJ1-2, with 7 positions matching TRBD1. The germline V gene encodes CDR1 MGHDK and CDR2 SYGVNS. V shed 2 bases and J 0 bases; nucleotides not matched to a gene: 3. This CDR3 contains 15 residues. DNA of the CDR3: TGTGCCAGCAGTGAACGAAGGGGGCCTAACTATGGCTACACCTTC. As protein: CASSERRGPNYGYTF.

This clone has only a few counts. CDR3 sequence (DNA): TGCGCCCGCCAGTGCCCCCTGCAGGAGCAGTACTTC. Its protein is CARQCPLQEQYF. The V call is TRBV10-1, the J call TRBJ2-7; D remains unclear. V lost 11 bases, J lost 7 bases, and 18 bases lay in between. The germline CDR1 and CDR2 sequences are WNHNN and SYGVQD (reference sequence). The CDR3 has 12 residues.

In this sample, this clone turned up a few times. The chain has TRBV28 and TRBJ1-2; perhaps TRBD1 as D (5 bases). The V end lost 5 bases, the J end lost 7 bases, and 14 bases lay between the germline ends. The CDR3 runs 13 residues. Germline CDR1 is MDHEN and CDR2 is SYDVKM. The CDR3 region is CASSRAGLAGYTF. The CDR3 coding sequence is TGTGCCAGCAGTAGAGCAGGGTTGGCTGGCTACACCTTC.

The chain recombines TRBV4-3 with TRBJ2-7; TRBD1 might be the D (6 bases). The CDR3 spans 13 residues. Trimming shortened V by 4 bases and J by 3 bases, and 10 bases separated the two germline ends. The V gene's germline CDR1 is LGHNA and CDR2 YSLEER. This CDR3 reads CASSPYRDYEQYF. As DNA, the CDR3 is TGCGCCAGCAGCCCTTACAGGGACTACGAGCAGTACTTC.

This chain uses TRBV5-4 with TRBJ2-2, with TRBD2 identical over 12 bases. Germline V gene sequence: CDR1 SGHNT, CDR2 YYREEE (reference sequence). The trim removed 3 bases at V and 5 bases at J, leaving 5 bases unmatched. This CDR3 has 16 residues. The CDR3 reads CASSSGLAGRTGELFF. The CDR3, as DNA: TGTGCCAGCAGCTCCGGACTAGCGGGGCGTACCGGGGAGCTGTTTTTT.

The chain uses TRBV6-1 and TRBJ1-1; 10 nucleotides agree with TRBD1. Trimming removed 5 bases from V and 7 bases from J; junction bases left unmatched: 7. Germline V gene sequence: CDR1 MNHNS, CDR2 SASEGT. The length of the CDR3 is 14 residues. The CDR3 DNA reads TGTGCCAGCAGTCGCGACAGGGGGCGGAATGAAGCTTTCTTT. Its translation is CASSRDRGRNEAFF.

V is TRBV18 and J is TRBJ2-3, with TRBD2 matching 7 bases. CDR3 size: 17 residues. Germline V lookup: CDR1 KGHSH, CDR2 LQKENI. V was pared by 0 bases and J by 0 bases, with 6 bases of the junction left unmatched. CDR3 sequence reads: CASSPPTWGGSTDTQYF. CDR3 nucleotides: TGTGCCAGCTCACCACCGACGTGGGGAGGGAGCACAGATACGCAGTATTTT.

J is TRBJ1-5 and V is TRBV10-3, with TRBD1 as a possible D gene (5 bases). Germline values: CDR1 ENHRY, CDR2 SYGVKD. This CDR3 is 14 amino acids long. The ends were cut back, 4 bases at V and 6 bases at J, with 13 bases in the middle. CDR3 bases: TGTGCCATCAGTGGCAGGGAAGACGGTCAGCCCCAGCATTTT. Its protein is CAISGREDGQPQHF.

The chain employs TRBV6-6 and TRBJ2-5; 7 bases line up with TRBD2. Germline values: CDR1 MNHNY, CDR2 SVGAGI (reference sequence). The V segment lost 6 bases and the J segment 5 bases; nucleotides outside the gene matches: 12. The CDR3 covers 15 residues. The chain's CDR3 is CASRSGLVSLETQYF. For the CDR3, the DNA is TGTGCCAGCAGATCCGGACTAGTTAGCTTGGAGACCCAGTACTTC.

This clone was recorded only once. The chain links TRBV2 to TRBJ1-6; D is ambiguous. This CDR3 spans 13 amino acids. V was cut by 3 bases and J by 11 bases, with 11 bases left in between. Germline V gives CDR1 SNHLY, CDR2 FYNNEI. CDR3 sequence reads: CASSDSGVAPLHF. The DNA for the CDR3 is TGTGCCAGCAGTGATTCCGGTGTCGCACCCCTCCACTTT.

CDR3 protein: CASSLWNVGTGAGSRRDEQYF. CDR3 in DNA: TGTGCCAGCAGCCTATGGAATGTCGGGACAGGGGCCGGTTCAAGACGAGACGAGCAGTACTTC. The rearrangement joins TRBV14 to TRBJ2-7; TRBD1 matches at 10 bases. Germline CDR1 is SGHDN and CDR2 is FVKESK. V dropped 4 bases and J dropped 5; count of bases not matched to a gene: 26. The CDR3 runs 21 residues.

This clone has only one observation. This chain connects TRBV4-2 to TRBJ2-3; 7 bases agree with TRBD2. Trimming took 1 base from V and 1 from J; bases not matched to a gene: 2. CDR3 length equals 15 residues. CDR1 is LGHNA, CDR2 YNFKEQ, per germline. The CDR3 coding sequence is TGTGCCAGCAGCCAAGGCGCGGGGGGCACAGATACGCAGTATTTT. It is translated as CASSQGAGGTDTQYF.